The present T cell receptor (beta chain) was sequenced within a study of cytomegalovirus exposure and HLA in healthy donors. The V end was cut by 5 bases, the J end by 1 base, with 11 bases between. This CDR3 comprises 13 residues. The V gene's germline CDR1 is SQVTM and CDR2 ANQGSEA. Primers: 60 Vbeta forward and 13 Jbeta reverse. Measured with immunoSEQ multiplex PCR; TCRdb has only the in-frame clones, and not every one. The sample shows some 150,000 clones, 70% to 80% of them seen only once. Remarks on this clone: The antigen is not known.

Points from the study as a whole: Researchers had no immune exposure information except CMV serostatus available.

Source material: PBMCs. The receptor comes from a man aged 35 to 55 in good health and CMV-seronegative. The chain joins TRBV29-1 to TRBJ1-1, with a possible D match to TRBD1 (5 bases). In DNA form, the CDR3 reads TGCAGCGTTCAGGGTCATGGGAACACTGAAGCTTTCTTT. Encoded protein: CSVQGHGNTEAFF.